This TCR beta chain was identified in a study of T cell changes during pregnancy in multiple sclerosis. This clone was detected many times. This CDR3 is built from 13 residues. V was pared by 10 bases and J by 4 bases, with 15 bases between. Germline CDR1 LNHDA, CDR2 SQIVND (reference sequence). Clones were sequenced by immunoSEQ multiplex PCR, and TCRdb holds only the in-frame ones, with some missing. The sample lists 85,000 to 100,000 clones, approximately 92% occurring once. This clonotype was obtained from a female donor with multiple sclerosis, enrolled in a pregnancy study. Sequences were derived from peripheral blood, sampled in the first trimester of pregnancy. The genes are TRBV19 and TRBJ2-3; possible D gene TRBD1, 6 bases. The CDR3 is CATRGQRADTQYF. The DNA of the CDR3 is TGTGCCACCAGGGGTCAACGGGCAGATACGCAGTATTTT.